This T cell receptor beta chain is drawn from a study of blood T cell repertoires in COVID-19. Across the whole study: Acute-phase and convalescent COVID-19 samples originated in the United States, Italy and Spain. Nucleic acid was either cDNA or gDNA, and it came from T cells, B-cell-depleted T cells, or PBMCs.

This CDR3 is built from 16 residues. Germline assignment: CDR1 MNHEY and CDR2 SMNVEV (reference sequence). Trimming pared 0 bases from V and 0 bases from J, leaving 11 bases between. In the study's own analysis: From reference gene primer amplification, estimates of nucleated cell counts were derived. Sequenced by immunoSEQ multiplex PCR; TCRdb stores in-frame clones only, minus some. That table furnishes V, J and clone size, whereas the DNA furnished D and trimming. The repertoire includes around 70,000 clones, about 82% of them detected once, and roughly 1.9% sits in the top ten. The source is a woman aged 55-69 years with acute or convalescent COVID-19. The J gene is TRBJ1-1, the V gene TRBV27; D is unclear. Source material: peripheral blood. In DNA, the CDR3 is TGTGCCAGCAGTTTATCGTTTAGCGACTTGAACACTGAAGCTTTCTTT. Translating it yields CASSLSFSDLNTEAFF.